The TCR beta chain described here comes from a study of beta chain features in type 1 diabetes. General study points: For cells with high TCR expression, cDNA sequencing could yield over-representation. Shorter TCRB CDR3s, moderately but significantly so, marked every one of the four CD4+ subsets in Type 1 diabetes patients. Researchers caution that PCR might favor shorter templates, equally among patients and controls.

This clone was observed a handful of times. Antigen specificity is unknown. Isolated RNA was reverse transcribed in full, so expressed TCRB transcripts were sequenced. Some clones are missing from TCRdb's copy, which holds only in-frame ones; the method was immunoSEQ multiplex PCR. The data hold about 180,000 clones, with around 8% observed a single time. This CDR3 has 14 amino acids. The V gene's germline CDR1 is SGHRS and CDR2 YFSETQ. Between the trimmed V and J ends, which lost 0 bases and 2 bases, there was a span of 8 bases. The source of this sequence is a woman between 40 and 55 years old with type 1 diabetes. The material sequenced was central memory CD4+ T cells from blood. The chain carries TRBV5-1 and TRBJ2-5; a possible D gene is TRBD2 (5 bases). The CDR3: CASSLEREQETQYF. The CDR3 nucleotides read TGCGCCAGCAGCTTGGAAAGGGAGCAAGAGACCCAGTACTTC.